Listed here is a single TCR beta chain. This sample is part of a study of blood T cell repertoires in COVID-19. Study in general: Acute and convalescent COVID-19 samples came from the United States, Italy and Spain. In each case, the material was cDNA or gDNA derived from T cells, B-cell-depleted T cells, or PBMCs.

Authors' data handling: Reference gene primer amplification gave nucleated cell count estimates. Assay: immunoSEQ multiplex PCR; the TCRdb copy retains only in-frame clones and omits some. That table gives V, J and clone size, and the DNA gave D and trimming. The sample carries about 160,000 clones, 82% recorded once. Per the germline V gene, CDR1 is KGHDR and CDR2 is SFDVKD. J was trimmed by 3 bases and V by 9 bases; bases with no gene match: 12. The CDR3 covers 16 residues. This TCR derives from a woman older than 75 with acute or convalescent COVID-19. The specimen was peripheral blood. The V and J genes are TRBV24-1 and TRBJ2-3; 9 bases match TRBD2. This CDR3 reads CATSTGAGGITDTQYF. The CDR3 DNA sequence: TGTGCCACCTCCACTGGGGCGGGAGGGATTACAGATACGCAGTATTTT.